A selection of T cell receptor beta chains follows, all from one sample in a study of regulatory dendritic cells for organ transplantation. No antigen has been identified for these receptors. Assay: immunoSEQ multiplex PCR; the TCRdb copy retains only in-frame clones and omits some. In the table there are more than 10,000 clones, 89% of which are singletons. Sequenced material: naive CD8+ T cells from blood cultured with dendritic cells. These receptors originate from a human donor in good health. Each CDR3 is given with its conserved first and last residue. A D gene is named only where the DNA matches it firmly. Some rows have no size entry. The others give once, few or many, or a class for an expanded clone.

d_gene,v_gene,abundance,j_gene,CDR3aa,CDR3nt
TRBD1,TRBV9,NA,TRBJ1-6,CASSGPGGVGSPLHF,TGTGCCAGCAGCGGTCCAGGGGGCGTCGGTTCACCCCTCCACTTT
NA,TRBV27,NA,TRBJ1-6,CASRARVDSPLHF,TGTGCCAGCAGGGCCCGGGTGGATTCACCCCTCCACTTT
NA,TRBV28,NA,TRBJ1-5,CASSLSGTQPQHF,TGTGCCAGCAGTTTGTCCGGGACTCAGCCCCAGCATTTT
NA,TRBV2,NA,TRBJ1-5,CASSGAEGGHVSNQPQHF,TGTGCCAGCAGTGGCGCGGAAGGGGGTCACGTTAGCAATCAGCCCCAGCATTTT
TRBD2,TRBV7-3,NA,TRBJ2-2,CASGAGSNTGELFF,TGTGCCAGCGGAGCGGGGTCGAACACCGGGGAGCTGTTTTTT
NA,TRBV27,once,TRBJ2-5,CASRADAQETQYF,TGTGCCAGCAGGGCAGATGCCCAAGAGACCCAGTACTTC
TRBD1,TRBV2,few,TRBJ1-2,CASRGDSAYGYTF,TGTGCCAGCAGAGGGGACAGCGCCTATGGCTACACCTTC
NA,TRBV27,NA,TRBJ2-4,CASSLHTTGAVAKNIQYF,TGTGCCAGCAGCTTACATACTACGGGAGCCGTAGCCAAAAACATTCAGTACTTC
NA,TRBV7-3,NA,TRBJ1-1,CASSQIGPHEAFF,TGTGCCAGCAGCCAAATCGGACCCCATGAAGCTTTCTTT
NA,TRBV4-1,NA,TRBJ1-1,CASSHLRGNTEAFF,TGCGCCAGTTCCCATCTACGGGGGAACACTGAAGCTTTCTTT
NA,TRBV7-9,NA,TRBJ2-5,CASSFTGAFQETQYF,TGTGCCAGCAGCTTCACGGGGGCCTTCCAAGAGACCCAGTACTTC
NA,TRBV28,NA,TRBJ2-3,CASSLGRTTQYF,TGTGCCAGCAGTTTAGGCCGGACGACGCAGTATTTT
TRBD2,TRBV29-1,NA,TRBJ2-3,CSVELRLAADTQYF,TGCAGCGTTGAATTGCGGCTAGCGGCAGATACGCAGTATTTT
NA,TRBV27,NA,TRBJ2-7,CASSFGARGYEQYF,TGTGCCAGCAGTTTTGGGGCTCGGGGCTACGAGCAGTACTTC
NA,TRBV27,NA,TRBJ2-1,CASSWPGMGEQFF,TGTGCCAGCAGTTGGCCGGGAATGGGTGAGCAGTTCTTC
NA,TRBV7-6,NA,TRBJ2-7,CASSRYTGTLYEQYF,TGTGCCAGCAGTCGTTACACGGGGACCCTCTACGAGCAGTACTTC
TRBD1,TRBV12-5,NA,TRBJ1-3,CASHKTGASSGNTIYF,TGTGCTAGCCACAAGACAGGGGCGAGCTCTGGAAACACCATATATTTT
NA,TRBV4-1,once,TRBJ1-2,CASSQDWVGRGYGYTF,TGCGCCAGCAGCCAAGATTGGGTCGGAAGAGGGTATGGCTACACCTTC
NA,TRBV7-2,NA,TRBJ2-5,CASSLEWDGRETQYF,TGTGCCAGCAGCTTAGAGTGGGACGGCCGGGAGACCCAGTACTTC
TRBD1,TRBV9,NA,TRBJ1-2,CASSGRIGGARGYTF,TGTGCCAGCAGCGGCCGGATAGGGGGCGCTCGGGGCTACACCTTC
NA,TRBV15,NA,TRBJ2-5,CATSRDSEETQYF,TGTGCCACCAGCAGAGATTCAGAGGAGACCCAGTACTTC
TRBD2,TRBV9,NA,TRBJ2-1,CASSVGGDHNEQFF,TGTGCCAGCAGCGTCGGGGGGGACCACAATGAGCAGTTCTTC
NA,TRBV11-2,NA,TRBJ1-2,CASSPRTDYGYTF,TGTGCCAGCAGCCCTCGGACGGACTATGGCTACACCTTC
TRBD2,TRBV27,NA,TRBJ2-2,CASTGLARNTGELFF,TGTGCCAGCACCGGACTAGCGAGGAACACCGGGGAGCTGTTTTTT
NA,TRBV5-4,few,TRBJ1-2,CASSLVTGYGYTF,TGTGCCAGCAGCTTGGTCACAGGGTATGGCTACACCTTC
NA,TRBV2,NA,TRBJ2-1,CASTSADEQFF,TGTGCCAGCACTTCAGCGGATGAGCAGTTCTTC
TRBD1,TRBV27,NA,TRBJ2-7,CASIQGDYEQYF,TGTGCCAGCATACAGGGGGACTACGAGCAGTACTTC
NA,TRBV11-1,NA,TRBJ1-1,CASSSIPPPEAFF,TGTGCCAGCAGCTCTATCCCCCCCCCTGAAGCTTTCTTT
TRBD2,TRBV6-4,NA,TRBJ2-1,CASSVVAGGYNEQFF,TGTGCCAGCAGTGTTGTAGCGGGTGGATACAATGAGCAGTTCTTC
NA,TRBV4-1,NA,TRBJ1-1,CASSQGQVSTEAFF,TGCGCCAGCAGCCAAGGGCAGGTGAGCACTGAAGCTTTCTTT
NA,TRBV27,NA,TRBJ2-3,CASSAGGGRPHTQYF,TGTGCCAGCAGTGCCGGTGGGGGGCGTCCTCATACGCAGTATTTT
TRBD2,TRBV4-2,NA,TRBJ2-7,CASSGAGGIEQYF,TGTGCCAGCAGTGGAGCGGGAGGGATCGAGCAGTACTTC
NA,TRBV4-3,once,TRBJ2-1,CASSQGVGHHEQFF,TGCGCCAGCAGCCAAGGGGTGGGGCATCATGAGCAGTTCTTC
NA,TRBV11-2,NA,TRBJ2-5,CASSLWQGETQYF,TGTGCCAGCAGCTTATGGCAAGGAGAGACCCAGTACTTC
NA,TRBV9,NA,TRBJ1-1,CASSATGRKVGEAFF,TGTGCCAGCAGCGCCACAGGGAGGAAGGTGGGTGAAGCTTTCTTT
NA,TRBV7-8,NA,TRBJ1-1,CASTFGNTEAFF,TGTGCCAGCACCTTCGGGAACACTGAAGCTTTCTTT
NA,TRBV7-3,once,TRBJ2-3,CASSLTGGADTQYF,TGTGCCAGCAGCTTAACGGGTGGTGCGGATACGCAGTATTTT
TRBD1,TRBV4-3,NA,TRBJ2-7,CASSQEAGGGYEQYF,TGCGCCAGCAGCCAAGAGGCAGGGGGCGGCTACGAGCAGTACTTC
NA,TRBV4-1,NA,TRBJ1-2,CASSQDSRGPSNYGYTF,TGCGCCAGCAGCCAAGATAGTCGGGGGCCATCTAACTATGGCTACACCTTC
TRBD2,TRBV7-9,NA,TRBJ2-1,CASSPKRGLGGNEQFF,TGTGCCAGCAGTCCCAAGCGGGGACTGGGGGGGAATGAGCAGTTCTTC
TRBD1,TRBV27,NA,TRBJ2-3,CATGGLTDTQYF,TGTGCTACAGGGGGCCTCACAGATACGCAGTATTTT
TRBD1,TRBV15,NA,TRBJ1-5,CATSGRRTGGFQPQHF,TGTGCCACCAGCGGGAGGAGGACAGGGGGCTTTCAGCCCCAGCATTTT
NA,TRBV5-4,once,TRBJ1-1,CASSLGRELKNMNTEAFF,TGTGCCAGCAGCCTCGGTCGCGAGTTAAAGAATATGAACACTGAAGCTTTCTTT
NA,TRBV7-9,few,TRBJ2-2,CASSFWVAGELFF,TGTGCCAGCAGCTTTTGGGTGGCCGGGGAGCTGTTTTTT
TRBD1,TRBV6-1,NA,TRBJ1-5,CASSERTGVEYSNQPQHF,TGTGCCAGCAGTGAACGGACAGGGGTCGAGTATAGCAATCAGCCCCAGCATTTT
TRBD2,TRBV4-3,NA,TRBJ2-3,CASSQETSGGYTDTQYF,TGCGCCAGCAGCCAAGAGACTAGCGGGGGATACACAGATACGCAGTATTTT
NA,TRBV4-1,few,TRBJ1-2,CASSPQVVGGYTF,TGCGCCAGCAGCCCCCAGGTAGTAGGTGGCTACACCTTC